The sample holds a few counts of the clone carrying this T cell receptor (beta chain). The antigen is not known. Sequencing used immunoSEQ multiplex PCR; TCRdb keeps in-frame clones, though not all of them. Found here are some 11,000 clones, about 59% of them singletons; the top ten hold about 25%. Germline V gene lookup returns CDR1 MDHEN and CDR2 SYDVKM. J gave up 2 bases and V 5 bases, and 20 bases lay outside the gene matches. This CDR3 is built from 21 residues. The data derive from a study of cytotoxic CD8 clonotypes in ibrutinib-treated CLL. As for the study in general: Some 10 relapsed/refractory, more than 14 treatment-naive; approximately 18 IGHV unmutated. Findings and caveats of the study: A difference in sampling times existed between sustained-remission and progressing patients. Higher clonality was seen at ibrutinib response and a return toward baseline at progression.

The chain uses TRBV28 and TRBJ2-3; 12 positions match TRBD2. The sample here was PBMCs, taken before ibrutinib treatment. This sequence originates from a human donor with chronic lymphocytic leukemia. CDR3 DNA: TGTGCCAGCAGTCCCTACGATACTAGCGGGGGGTTCTCGATGCTCACAGATACGCAGTATTTT. Its protein product is CASSPYDTSGGFSMLTDTQYF.